The clone carrying this T cell receptor (beta chain) has just a few counts. This sample is drawn from a study of T-cell memory formation after mild COVID-19. About the study: TCR clusters were largely donor specific.

Germline V gene sequence: CDR1 LGHDT, CDR2 YNNKEL (reference sequence). This CDR3 region has 16 residues. V was pared by 4 bases and J by 7 bases, with 22 bases between. Constant-segment primers served in 5'RACE that generated TCR alpha and TCR beta cDNA libraries bearing sample barcodes and UMIs. TCRdb reprocessed the 5' RACE reads via MiXCR and lists one record per CDR3 protein. The sample shows hundreds of thousands of distinct CDR3 sequences, roughly an eighth of them seen only once. This clonotype originated in a young man who had mild COVID-19 (a few samples of this study predate the infection). Cell type and time point are not known. The sequenced sample consisted of PBMCs or a T cell subset sorted from them (not recorded which). This rearrangement joins TRBV3-1 to TRBJ2-5, with D hard to call. The CDR3 bases are TGTGCCAGCAGCCCTCCCGCTGGTGGCTTCCTCGGGACCCAGTACTTC. It codes for CASSPPAGGFLGTQYF.